This TCR beta chain was documented in a study of blood T cell repertoires in COVID-19. Method: immunoSEQ multiplex PCR; TCRdb's copy keeps in-frame clones and lacks some. The repertoire holds around 470,000 clones, with less than 95% as singletons. This TCR was sampled from a man younger than 35 who had recovered from COVID-19. The source material was PBMCs or T cells enriched from blood (not recorded which).

CDR3 in DNA: TGTGCCAGCACCCCCCAGGGGAACACTGAAGCTTTCTTT. This sequence encodes CASTPQGNTEAFF. This chain uses TRBV6-2 or TRBV6-3 with TRBJ1-1; TRBD1 is a possible D gene (5 bases). Trimming took off 7 bases at V and 1 base at J, with 10 bases between the two ends. The CDR3 consists of 13 residues. Germline V gives CDR1 MNHEY, CDR2 SVGEGT.